This is a list of T cell receptor beta chains from one sample in a study of cytomegalovirus exposure and HLA in healthy donors. Sequencing used immunoSEQ multiplex PCR; TCRdb keeps in-frame clones, though not all of them. The top ten hold 5.5% of the sample, which has some 87,000 clones, more than 55% seen once. The specimen sequenced was PBMCs. Receptors were obtained from a woman in her twenties or thirties in good health and CMV-seropositive. The conserved cysteine and the conserved F or W are not part of the CDR3 here. The size of a clone is reported for some rows only, either as once, few or many, or as a class for expanded clones.

J gene,V gene,clone size,CDR3 protein
TRBJ1-2,TRBV5-1,.,ASSSTGDYGYT
TRBJ1-1,TRBV4-3,.,ASSQVTGNTEAF
TRBJ2-7,TRBV7-9,.,SSSLDLGHSYEQY
TRBJ1-1,TRBV7-2,.,ASSQGQNTEAF
TRBJ1-5,TRBV5-6,.,ASSFQGGHQPQH
TRBJ2-3,TRBV7-6,.,ASSSLTGTRTDTQY
TRBJ1-2,TRBV7-9,.,ASSPPPGQGNYGYT
TRBJ1-2,TRBV20-1,.,SARERGGYT
TRBJ2-5,TRBV6-5,.,ASSYSRGLGETQY
TRBJ1-6,TRBV5-1,.,ASSLGIDGTRNSPLH
TRBJ2-3,TRBV6-1,.,ASSGVLAASTDTQY
TRBJ1-2,TRBV6-1,.,ASSHIQGSGGYT
TRBJ1-3,TRBV6-5,.,ASSYKGAGNTIY
TRBJ1-1,TRBV5-1,.,ASSFGTLNTEAF
TRBJ2-5,TRBV5-1,.,ASSPTWRETQY
TRBJ1-2,TRBV5-1,once,ASSLDGYGYT
TRBJ1-2,TRBV27,once,ASGPGTGHSIGYT
TRBJ1-2,TRBV28,.,ASSAQGTGYP
.,TRBV5-1,.,ASSSGQGGYEQY
TRBJ2-7,TRBV2,.,ASIGLAVAYEQY
TRBJ1-5,TRBV5-5,.,ASSPDRDPQPQH
TRBJ1-2,TRBV20-1,few,SATGNYGYT
TRBJ2-1,TRBV2,few,ASSHPGLADNEQF
TRBJ2-2,TRBV9,.,ASSPGGGLAANTGELF
TRBJ2-1,TRBV4-2,few,ASSQSTSGGVINEQF
TRBJ1-2,TRBV6-1,.,ASSAGQGYGYT
TRBJ1-6,TRBV6-1,.,ASSKYSGSPLH
TRBJ2-2,TRBV19,.,ASSPGTGGTGELF
TRBJ2-7,TRBV4-1,.,ASSQIMRGSSYEQY
TRBJ2-3,TRBV7-2,.,ASSLVGGQADTQY
TRBJ2-3,TRBV7-3,.,ASSPRAGGWDTQY
TRBJ1-1,TRBV7-9,.,ASRTRQVEAF
TRBJ1-2,TRBV10-3,.,AIRTGTRPYYGYT
TRBJ2-7,TRBV6-1,.,ASREGSSYEQY